A selection of T cell receptor beta chains follows, all from one sample in a study of blood T cell repertoires in COVID-19. Generated by immunoSEQ multiplex PCR, the TCRdb table keeps only in-frame clones and is missing some. The sample has 150,000 or so clones, approximately 85% seen once. The sequencing sample was made of peripheral blood. These receptors all come from a woman aged 55-70 years with COVID-19, enrolled during active disease. Both conserved end residues are part of each CDR3. A D gene is named only where the DNA matches it firmly. Not every row has a clone size; where given, it reads once, few, many or a size class.

v_call: TRBV19
j_call: TRBJ2-5
d_call: .
clone_size: .
cdr3_nt: TGTGCCAGTAGTAGTATAGCCCTCCAAGAGACCCAGTACTTC
cdr3_aa: CASSSIALQETQYF

v_call: TRBV5-1
j_call: TRBJ2-3
d_call: .
clone_size: .
cdr3_nt: TGCGCCAGCAGCTTGACAGACACCACAGATACGCAGTATTTT
cdr3_aa: CASSLTDTTDTQYF

v_call: TRBV30
j_call: TRBJ1-4
d_call: TRBD1
clone_size: few
cdr3_nt: TGTGCCTGGAGGACCGGGACAGGACCGGGGGAACTGTTTTTT
cdr3_aa: CAWRTGTGPGELFF

v_call: TRBV11-3
j_call: TRBJ2-2
d_call: .
clone_size: .
cdr3_nt: TGTGCCAGCAGCTTAGGTTCGGGGGGCCGAGGGGAGCTGTTTTTT
cdr3_aa: CASSLGSGGRGELFF

v_call: TRBV28
j_call: TRBJ1-2
d_call: TRBD1
clone_size: once
cdr3_nt: TGTGCCAGCATAAGGGGACAGCACTATGGCTACACCTTC
cdr3_aa: CASIRGQHYGYTF

v_call: TRBV11-2
j_call: TRBJ2-2
d_call: .
clone_size: once
cdr3_nt: TGTGCCAGCAGCTTAGTACCAGGGGACACCGGGGAGCTGTTTTTT
cdr3_aa: CASSLVPGDTGELFF

v_call: TRBV15
j_call: TRBJ2-2
d_call: .
clone_size: .
cdr3_nt: TGTGCCACCAGCGACCGCCGGGTATCCGGGGAGCTGTTTTTT
cdr3_aa: CATSDRRVSGELFF

v_call: TRBV7-3
j_call: TRBJ1-1
d_call: .
clone_size: few
cdr3_nt: TGTGCCAGCAGCTTACTCCCAGGTTTAGAGGAAGCTTTCTTT
cdr3_aa: CASSLLPGLEEAFF

v_call: TRBV29-1
j_call: TRBJ1-3
d_call: .
clone_size: .
cdr3_nt: TGCAGCGTCAGGGCTGGAAACACCATATATTTT
cdr3_aa: CSVRAGNTIYF

v_call: TRBV7-8
j_call: TRBJ1-2
d_call: TRBD1
clone_size: .
cdr3_nt: TGTGCCAGCAGCTTTTTGGCGAGACAGGGGCCTGATGGCTACACCTTC
cdr3_aa: CASSFLARQGPDGYTF

v_call: TRBV4-1
j_call: TRBJ1-4
d_call: .
clone_size: once
cdr3_nt: TGCGCCAGCAGCCAAGTGACAGTAAATGAAAAACTGTTTTTT
cdr3_aa: CASSQVTVNEKLFF

v_call: TRBV4-3
j_call: TRBJ2-2
d_call: TRBD2
clone_size: once
cdr3_nt: TGCGCCAGCAGCCGCCTAGCGGGAGCGAGGGACACCGGGGAGCTGTTTTTT
cdr3_aa: CASSRLAGARDTGELFF

v_call: TRBV5-4
j_call: TRBJ2-3
d_call: .
clone_size: .
cdr3_nt: TGTGCCAGCAGCTTGGAATTCTCAGATACGCAGTATTTT
cdr3_aa: CASSLEFSDTQYF

v_call: TRBV4-2
j_call: TRBJ2-5
d_call: .
clone_size: .
cdr3_nt: TGTGCCAGCAGCCAAGGGGTCCTTGCGGGGACCCAGTACTTC
cdr3_aa: CASSQGVLAGTQYF

v_call: TRBV30
j_call: TRBJ2-5
d_call: .
clone_size: .
cdr3_nt: TGTGCCTGGAGTCGAGCAGGACTCCAAGAGACCCAGTACTTC
cdr3_aa: CAWSRAGLQETQYF

v_call: TRBV7-3
j_call: TRBJ2-1
d_call: .
clone_size: few
cdr3_nt: TGTGCCAGCAGCACTACTGACTACTACAATGAGCAGTTCTTC
cdr3_aa: CASSTTDYYNEQFF

v_call: TRBV29-1
j_call: TRBJ1-5
d_call: .
clone_size: .
cdr3_nt: TGCAACCGGTCTAGCGGATGGTTTTTCAATCAGCCCCAGCATTTT
cdr3_aa: CNRSSGWFFNQPQHF

v_call: TRBV7-3
j_call: TRBJ2-1
d_call: .
clone_size: .
cdr3_nt: TGTGCCAGCAGCTTACTAGGTAGAGAGCAGTTCTTC
cdr3_aa: CASSLLGREQFF

v_call: TRBV4-2
j_call: TRBJ2-3
d_call: TRBD2
clone_size: .
cdr3_nt: TGTGCCAGCAGCCCTATGGGCGGGGGGGCGTCAGCAGATACGCAGTATTTT
cdr3_aa: CASSPMGGGASADTQYF

v_call: TRBV9
j_call: TRBJ2-3
d_call: TRBD2
clone_size: .
cdr3_nt: TGTGCCAGCAGCGTAGAAGGGACTAGCGGGACCACAGATACGCAGTATTTT
cdr3_aa: CASSVEGTSGTTDTQYF

v_call: TRBV4-3
j_call: TRBJ2-7
d_call: .
clone_size: .
cdr3_nt: TGCGCCAGCAGCCAAGGTTGGACCGACAGAACCTGGGACGAGCAGTACTTC
cdr3_aa: CASSQGWTDRTWDEQYF

v_call: TRBV5-1
j_call: TRBJ2-1
d_call: .
clone_size: .
cdr3_nt: TGCGCCAGCAGCTTCTCGGTGGTAGCGGAGAACAATGAGCAGTTCTTC
cdr3_aa: CASSFSVVAENNEQFF

v_call: TRBV28
j_call: TRBJ1-1
d_call: .
clone_size: .
cdr3_nt: TGTGCCAGCAGCTTCCCGGACGGGGTGGGCACTGAAGCTTTCTTT
cdr3_aa: CASSFPDGVGTEAFF

v_call: TRBV6-2/TRBV6-3
j_call: TRBJ2-7
d_call: TRBD1
clone_size: .
cdr3_nt: TGTGCCAGCAGCCACGGACAGGGTTCGATCTCCTACGAGCAGTACTTC
cdr3_aa: CASSHGQGSISYEQYF

v_call: TRBV19
j_call: TRBJ2-5
d_call: .
clone_size: .
cdr3_nt: TGTGCCAGTAGTACTAGACAGCAATTACAAGAGACCCAGTACTTC
cdr3_aa: CASSTRQQLQETQYF

v_call: TRBV18
j_call: TRBJ2-4
d_call: TRBD1
clone_size: .
cdr3_nt: TGTGCCAGCTCACCAAGGACAGGGGAAAACATTCAGTACTTC
cdr3_aa: CASSPRTGENIQYF

v_call: TRBV11-2
j_call: TRBJ1-2
d_call: .
clone_size: .
cdr3_nt: TGTGCCAGCAGCTTCCGGCAGGGCGGGGGCTATGGCTACACCTTC
cdr3_aa: CASSFRQGGGYGYTF

v_call: TRBV27
j_call: TRBJ2-7
d_call: TRBD1
clone_size: .
cdr3_nt: TGTGCCAGCAGTTTCGGGACAGGATTATCCTACGAGCAGTACTTC
cdr3_aa: CASSFGTGLSYEQYF

v_call: TRBV4-1
j_call: TRBJ2-2
d_call: TRBD1
clone_size: .
cdr3_nt: TGCGCCAGCAGCCAATCCCGGACAGGGACCGGGGAGCTGTTTTTT
cdr3_aa: CASSQSRTGTGELFF

v_call: TRBV7-9
j_call: TRBJ2-2
d_call: .
clone_size: few
cdr3_nt: TGTGCCAGCAGCTTAGTTATGAACACCGGGGAGCTGTTTTTT
cdr3_aa: CASSLVMNTGELFF

v_call: TRBV3-1/TRBV3-2
j_call: TRBJ2-7
d_call: .
clone_size: .
cdr3_nt: TGTGCCAGCAGCCTCCAAGCGGGTTCCTCCTACGAGCAGTACTTC
cdr3_aa: CASSLQAGSSYEQYF

v_call: TRBV5-1
j_call: TRBJ1-5
d_call: TRBD1
clone_size: .
cdr3_nt: TGCGCCAGCAGCGTACAGGGGGCGCCGGCTCAATTAAATCAGCCCCAGCATTTT
cdr3_aa: CASSVQGAPAQLNQPQHF